This is a list of T cell receptor beta chains from one sample in a study of T cell repertoires in cytomegalovirus infection. Antigens of these TCRs are unknown. Using its own MiXCR run on the reads, TCRdb lists one record per CDR3 protein. Here the sample spans about 470,000 distinct CDR3 sequences, approximately 42% being singletons. Sequences were derived from cultured PBMCs, sampled from culture after CMV antigen stimulation. These receptors originate from a human donor in good health (CMV status not recorded). Some clones in this sample may be carry-over from other donors' samples. CDR3s include the opening cysteine and the closing phenylalanine or tryptophan. A D gene is named only where the DNA matches it firmly. Clone size appears in some rows only: once, few, many, or a class for an expanded clone.

j_call | v_call | clone_size | d_call | cdr3_aa | cdr3_nt
TRBJ2-1 | TRBV4-3 | - | - | CASSQGGLRAENEQFF | TGCGCCAGCAGCCAAGGAGGGCTAAGGGCGGAAAATGAGCAGTTCTTC
TRBJ2-1 | TRBV27 | - | - | CASSLVRGSFGVEFF | TGTGCCAGCAGTTTAGTACGGGGGAGCTTCGGGGTTGAGTTCTTC
TRBJ2-2 | TRBV27 | few | TRBD2 | CASSFYLAGGIGELFF | TGTGCCAGCAGTTTCTACCTAGCGGGAGGAATCGGGGAGCTGTTTTTT
TRBJ1-1 | TRBV7-2 | few | TRBD1 | CASSRFGQGGLSEAFF | TGTGCCAGCAGCCGATTCGGACAGGGAGGGTTATCTGAAGCTTTCTTT
TRBJ2-1 | TRBV7-2 | few | TRBD1 | CASSGGGTGAYNEQFF | TGTGCCAGCAGCGGGGGGGGGACAGGGGCGTACAATGAGCAGTTCTTC
TRBJ2-1 | TRBV4-3 | - | - | CASSQEGRYNEQFF | TGCGCCAGCAGCCAAGAGGGGCGGTACAATGAGCAGTTCTTC
TRBJ2-3 | TRBV3-1 | - | - | CASSHGGPALF | TGTGCCAGCAGCCACGGGGGGCCCGCCCTCTTT
TRBJ1-1 | TRBV3-1 | - | TRBD1 | CASSLRDRVLMSTEAFF | TGTGCCAGCAGCCTCCGGGACAGGGTGTTAATGAGCACTGAAGCTTTCTTT
TRBJ1-5 | TRBV6-1 | - | - | CATNSNQPQHF | TGTGCGACAAATAGCAATCAGCCCCAGCATTTT
TRBJ1-5 | TRBV5-1 | - | - | CASSSEPGVGQPQHF | TGCGCCAGCAGCTCCGAACCGGGAGTTGGACAGCCCCAGCATTTT
TRBJ2-3 | TRBV2 | - | - | CASRGDSRNTQYF | TGTGCCAGCAGGGGGGACTCGCGTAATACGCAGTATTTT
TRBJ2-1 | TRBV12-3/TRBV12-4 | - | TRBD1 | CASSNRQGWDEQFF | TGTGCCAGCAGTAACCGACAGGGTTGGGATGAGCAGTTCTTC
TRBJ2-7 | TRBV27 | - | - | CASSLGILYEQYF | TGTGCCAGCAGTTTGGGCATCCTCTACGAGCAGTACTTC
TRBJ2-1 | TRBV7-8 | - | - | CASSLRVAEQFF | TGTGCCAGCAGCTTAAGGGTGGCTGAGCAGTTCTTC
TRBJ2-4 | TRBV3-1 | - | - | CASSQHAKNIQYF | TGTGCCAGCAGCCAACACGCCAAAAACATTCAGTACTTC
TRBJ2-7 | TRBV7-2 | few | - | CASSLNGRTYEQYF | TGTGCCAGCAGCCTTAATGGCCGCACCTACGAGCAGTACTTC
TRBJ2-7 | TRBV19 | - | - | CASSIVGRDYEQYF | TGTGCCAGTAGTATAGTCGGGCGTGACTACGAGCAGTACTTC
TRBJ1-2 | TRBV27 | - | - | CASRRDGSNYGYTF | TGTGCCAGCAGGAGGGACGGATCTAACTATGGCTACACCTTC
TRBJ2-7 | TRBV6-2/TRBV6-3 | - | - | CASSYYRSSYEQYF | TGTGCCAGCAGTTACTATCGGAGCTCCTACGAGCAGTACTTC
TRBJ2-4 | TRBV7-3 | - | TRBD1 | CASSFGTAEAKNIQYF | TGTGCCAGCAGCTTTGGGACAGCCGAAGCCAAAAACATTCAGTACTTC
TRBJ1-4 | TRBV15 | - | TRBD1 | CATSRDPTGGNEKLFF | TGTGCCACCAGCAGAGATCCAACAGGGGGGAATGAAAAACTGTTTTTT
TRBJ2-7 | TRBV10-3 | - | - | CATDRGGEQYF | TGTGCCACAGACCGTGGTGGCGAGCAGTACTTC
TRBJ2-7 | TRBV7-2 | few | TRBD1 | CASSYGTGYYEQYF | TGTGCCAGCAGCTACGGGACAGGGTACTACGAGCAGTACTTC
TRBJ2-3 | TRBV7-8 | many | TRBD2 | CASRTTAGGTDTQYF | TGTGCCAGCAGGACCACAGCGGGGGGCACAGATACGCAGTATTTT
TRBJ2-1 | TRBV7-9 | few | - | CASSFRGTYNEQFF | TGTGCCAGCAGCTTTAGGGGGACCTACAATGAGCAGTTCTTC
TRBJ1-1 | TRBV20-1 | - | - | CSAKGGRPVSEAFF | TGCAGTGCTAAGGGGGGACGCCCCGTCTCTGAAGCTTTCTTT
TRBJ2-3 | TRBV7-2 | many | - | CASSLRGADTDTQYF | TGTGCCAGCAGCTTACGGGGGGCAGACACAGATACGCAGTATTTT
TRBJ2-7 | TRBV14 | - | - | CASSQDPAQGGGQQYF | TGTGCCAGCAGCCAAGACCCCGCGCAGGGTGGTGGACAGCAGTACTTC
TRBJ2-1 | TRBV12-3/TRBV12-4 | - | TRBD2 | CASSYLFGAGASSGEQFF | TGTGCCAGCAGTTATTTGTTTGGGGCGGGAGCAAGCTCGGGCGAGCAGTTCTTC
TRBJ2-5 | TRBV29-1 | - | - | CSVRTGLETQYF | TGCAGCGTCCGGACGGGGTTAGAGACCCAGTACTTC
TRBJ1-5 | TRBV3-1 | - | - | CASSQGLGRGNQPQHF | TGTGCCAGCAGCCAAGGTTTGGGCAGGGGCAATCAGCCCCAGCATTTT
TRBJ1-5 | TRBV28 | - | - | CASRPAGLRGGQPQHF | TGTGCCAGCAGACCGGCGGGCCTACGCGGGGGTCAGCCCCAGCATTTT
TRBJ2-5 | TRBV7-6 | - | - | CATGLGETQYF | TGTGCCACCGGGCTTGGGGAGACCCAGTACTTC
TRBJ2-7 | TRBV5-1 | - | - | CASSLGGTLRVQYF | TGCGCCAGCAGCTTGGGGGGGACTCTACGAGTGCAGTACTTC
TRBJ1-1 | TRBV11-1 | few | - | CASSFHVLQGGTEAFF | TGTGCCAGCAGCTTTCATGTCCTCCAGGGTGGCACTGAAGCTTTCTTT
TRBJ2-7 | TRBV28 | - | - | CASSLWNSGAEQYF | TGTGCCAGCAGTTTATGGAATTCGGGGGCCGAGCAGTACTTC
TRBJ2-2 | TRBV4-1 | - | - | CASSQEYYRVGTGELFF | TGCGCCAGCAGCCAAGAATACTACAGGGTTGGCACCGGGGAGCTGTTTTTT
TRBJ1-1 | TRBV20-1 | - | - | CSATPSRTNTEAFF | TGCAGTGCTACCCCATCACGGACGAACACTGAAGCTTTCTTT
TRBJ2-5 | TRBV6-2/TRBV6-3 | - | TRBD2 | CASSYRTSGRETQYF | TGTGCCAGCAGTTACAGGACTAGCGGGAGAGAGACCCAGTACTTC
TRBJ2-7 | TRBV6-5 | - | - | CASSYSASSYEQYF | TGTGCCAGCAGTTACTCGGCTAGCTCCTACGAGCAGTACTTC
TRBJ2-7 | TRBV18 | - | TRBD2 | CASSPSGSGSYEQYF | TGTGCCAGCTCACCTAGCGGGAGTGGCTCCTACGAGCAGTACTTC
TRBJ1-5 | TRBV19 | few | TRBD1 | CASSRGAQGGNQPQHF | TGTGCCAGTAGCAGGGGGGCCCAAGGGGGCAATCAGCCCCAGCATTTT
TRBJ2-1 | TRBV12-5 | - | - | CASGLTPGTSYNEQFF | TGTGCTAGTGGTTTGACACCCGGGACCTCCTACAATGAGCAGTTCTTC
TRBJ1-6 | TRBV6-5 | - | - | CASSRVGKNSPLHF | TGTGCCAGCAGTCGCGTCGGGAAAAATTCACCCCTCCACTTT
TRBJ2-2 | TRBV2 | few | - | CASSEYGSNTGELFF | TGTGCCAGCAGTGAATATGGTTCGAACACCGGGGAGCTGTTTTTT
TRBJ2-5 | TRBV18 | - | - | CASSEDRGYGAQYF | TGTGCCAGCTCAGAGGACCGAGGGTATGGGGCCCAGTACTTC
TRBJ2-1 | TRBV12-3/TRBV12-4 | - | TRBD2 | CASSPRTSGSYNEQFF | TGTGCCAGCAGTCCGAGGACTAGCGGGTCCTACAATGAGCAGTTCTTC
TRBJ2-7 | TRBV6-6 | - | - | CASSYSGGGEQYF | TGTGCCAGCAGTTACTCAGGAGGGGGGGAGCAGTACTTC
TRBJ2-2 | TRBV11-2 | few | - | CASSLDLGRSYTGELFF | TGTGCCAGCAGCTTAGATCTTGGCAGATCTTACACCGGGGAGCTGTTTTTT
TRBJ2-3 | TRBV19 | - | TRBD2 | CASSIDPAAGGTDTQYF | TGTGCCAGTAGTATAGACCCCGCCGCGGGAGGGACAGATACGCAGTATTTT
TRBJ2-5 | TRBV12-3/TRBV12-4 | - | - | CASSSGRGGLKETQYF | TGTGCCAGCAGTTCTGGCAGGGGGGGTTTAAAAGAGACCCAGTACTTC
TRBJ2-1 | TRBV7-8 | - | - | CASSLVWGRESEQFF | TGTGCCAGCAGCTTAGTTTGGGGCAGGGAGTCTGAGCAGTTCTTC
TRBJ1-2 | TRBV11-2 | - | - | CASSPNSQGYGMGYTF | TGTGCCAGCAGCCCAAATTCACAGGGATACGGGATGGGCTACACCTTC
TRBJ2-1 | TRBV7-9 | - | TRBD2 | CASSSTSGRPYNEQFF | TGTGCCAGCAGCTCGACTAGCGGGAGACCCTACAATGAGCAGTTCTTC
TRBJ2-1 | TRBV4-2 | - | - | CASSLRDAAYNEQFF | TGTGCCAGCAGCCTCCGGGACGCGGCCTACAATGAGCAGTTCTTC